These T cell receptor beta chains were read from a single sample in a study of blood T cell repertoires in COVID-19. Data came from immunoSEQ multiplex PCR; TCRdb stores just in-frame clones and leaves some out. The table records hundreds of thousands of clones, roughly 90% of them present only once. The specimen sequenced was peripheral blood. The receptor source for this set is a woman aged 30 to 39 with active or convalescent COVID-19. Both conserved end residues are part of each CDR3. The order of the fields is D gene, V gene, clone size, J gene, CDR3 protein, CDR3 DNA. D genes are given only for firm matches. Clone size is shown for a subset of rows, as once, few, many or a class of expanded clone.

d_gene: -
v_gene: TRBV6-2/TRBV6-3
abundance: -
j_gene: TRBJ1-1
CDR3aa: CASSSPGENTEAFF
CDR3nt: TGTGCCAGCAGTTCCCCAGGGGAGAACACTGAAGCTTTCTTT

d_gene: TRBD1
v_gene: TRBV5-1
abundance: -
j_gene: TRBJ1-6
CDR3aa: CASSDGQGYNSPLHF
CDR3nt: TGCGCCAGCAGCGATGGACAGGGGTATAATTCACCCCTCCACTTT

d_gene: -
v_gene: TRBV6-6
abundance: once
j_gene: TRBJ1-4
CDR3aa: CASGGASNEKLFF
CDR3nt: TGTGCCAGCGGCGGGGCCTCGAATGAAAAACTGTTTTTT

d_gene: TRBD2
v_gene: TRBV27
abundance: few
j_gene: TRBJ2-3
CDR3aa: CASSPTSGGALDTQYF
CDR3nt: TGTGCCAGCAGTCCCACTAGCGGGGGGGCCTTAGATACGCAGTATTTT

d_gene: TRBD1
v_gene: TRBV6-5
abundance: -
j_gene: TRBJ1-2
CDR3aa: CASSYSITGGYGYTF
CDR3nt: TGTGCCAGCAGTTACTCGATAACAGGGGGCTATGGCTACACCTTC

d_gene: TRBD2
v_gene: TRBV7-2
abundance: -
j_gene: TRBJ2-2
CDR3aa: CASSLSAGGTNTGELFF
CDR3nt: TGTGCCAGCAGCTTGTCCGCGGGGGGCACGAACACCGGGGAGCTGTTTTTT

d_gene: TRBD1
v_gene: TRBV15
abundance: -
j_gene: TRBJ2-7
CDR3aa: CATSRVRTGGFYEQYF
CDR3nt: TGTGCCACCAGCAGAGTTAGGACAGGGGGTTTCTACGAGCAGTACTTC

d_gene: TRBD1
v_gene: TRBV5-1
abundance: few
j_gene: TRBJ1-2
CDR3aa: CASSLEGGSYGYTF
CDR3nt: TGCGCCAGCAGCTTGGAAGGGGGCTCCTATGGCTACACCTTC

d_gene: TRBD1
v_gene: TRBV7-8
abundance: -
j_gene: TRBJ2-7
CDR3aa: CASSLARDRAYEQYF
CDR3nt: TGTGCCAGCAGCTTAGCCCGGGACAGGGCCTACGAGCAGTACTTC

d_gene: -
v_gene: TRBV4-1
abundance: -
j_gene: TRBJ2-5
CDR3aa: CASSQEGFEGETQYF
CDR3nt: TGCGCCAGCAGCCAAGAAGGGTTCGAGGGAGAGACCCAGTACTTC

d_gene: TRBD1
v_gene: TRBV27
abundance: -
j_gene: TRBJ1-4
CDR3aa: CASSANRGLGEKLFF
CDR3nt: TGTGCCAGCAGTGCGAACAGGGGGCTAGGAGAAAAACTGTTTTTT

d_gene: -
v_gene: TRBV11-2
abundance: -
j_gene: TRBJ1-5
CDR3aa: CASSGGLLEPQHF
CDR3nt: TGTGCCAGCAGCGGGGGACTTCTCGAGCCCCAGCATTTT

d_gene: -
v_gene: TRBV27
abundance: -
j_gene: TRBJ1-2
CDR3aa: CASSLSRENYGYTF
CDR3nt: TGTGCCAGCAGTTTATCTCGAGAAAACTATGGCTACACCTTC

d_gene: -
v_gene: TRBV24-1
abundance: -
j_gene: TRBJ2-3
CDR3aa: CATSDTGRTDTQYF
CDR3nt: TGTGCCACCAGTGATACTGGTAGAACAGATACGCAGTATTTT

d_gene: -
v_gene: TRBV27
abundance: -
j_gene: TRBJ2-4
CDR3aa: CASSFSGKAKNIQYF
CDR3nt: TGTGCCAGCAGTTTCTCGGGGAAAGCCAAAAACATTCAGTACTTC

d_gene: TRBD2
v_gene: TRBV7-6
abundance: -
j_gene: TRBJ2-1
CDR3aa: CASSLAFSGSGNEQFF
CDR3nt: TGTGCCAGCAGCTTAGCCTTTAGCGGGAGTGGGAATGAGCAGTTCTTC

d_gene: TRBD1
v_gene: TRBV19
abundance: -
j_gene: TRBJ1-5
CDR3aa: CASSIGTGWLSNQPQHF
CDR3nt: TGTGCCAGTAGTATAGGGACAGGGTGGTTAAGCAATCAGCCCCAGCATTTT

d_gene: TRBD1
v_gene: TRBV10-2
abundance: few
j_gene: TRBJ1-2
CDR3aa: CASSQGQVYGYTF
CDR3nt: TGCGCCAGCAGTCAGGGACAGGTCTATGGCTACACCTTC

d_gene: -
v_gene: TRBV9
abundance: -
j_gene: TRBJ1-3
CDR3aa: CASSAGDHRVISGNTIYF
CDR3nt: TGTGCCAGCAGCGCCGGAGACCACAGGGTGATTTCTGGAAACACCATATATTTT

d_gene: -
v_gene: TRBV27
abundance: -
j_gene: TRBJ2-7
CDR3aa: CASSLSDSYYEQYF
CDR3nt: TGTGCCAGCAGTTTATCGGACAGTTACTACGAGCAGTACTTC

d_gene: -
v_gene: TRBV5-6
abundance: -
j_gene: TRBJ1-4
CDR3aa: CASSYGVGLNEKLFF
CDR3nt: TGTGCCAGCAGCTACGGGGTCGGGCTTAATGAAAAACTGTTTTTT

d_gene: -
v_gene: TRBV4-2
abundance: few
j_gene: TRBJ1-2
CDR3aa: CASSQEDSYTF
CDR3nt: TGTGCCAGCAGCCAAGAAGACAGCTACACCTTC

d_gene: TRBD1
v_gene: TRBV29-1
abundance: few
j_gene: TRBJ2-7
CDR3aa: CSVPSRDREYEQYF
CDR3nt: TGCAGCGTCCCCAGTCGGGACAGGGAATACGAGCAGTACTTC

d_gene: -
v_gene: TRBV19
abundance: -
j_gene: TRBJ1-5
CDR3aa: CASSMSGDSNQPQHF
CDR3nt: TGTGCCAGTAGTATGTCGGGGGATAGCAATCAGCCCCAGCATTTT

d_gene: -
v_gene: TRBV13
abundance: -
j_gene: TRBJ2-7
CDR3aa: CASSFRYEQYF
CDR3nt: TGTGCCAGCAGCTTCAGGTACGAGCAGTACTTC

d_gene: TRBD1
v_gene: TRBV6-5
abundance: once
j_gene: TRBJ2-5
CDR3aa: CASRATGGGETQYF
CDR3nt: TGTGCCAGCAGGGCCACAGGGGGCGGTGAGACCCAGTACTTC

d_gene: TRBD1
v_gene: TRBV7-9
abundance: -
j_gene: TRBJ1-1
CDR3aa: CASSLGRQGRAEAFF
CDR3nt: TGTGCCAGCAGCTTAGGCAGACAGGGGAGGGCTGAAGCTTTCTTT

d_gene: TRBD2
v_gene: TRBV6-1
abundance: -
j_gene: TRBJ2-7
CDR3aa: CASSEEGGRASFYYEQYF
CDR3nt: TGTGCCAGCAGTGAAGAGGGCGGGAGGGCCTCTTTCTACTACGAGCAGTACTTC

d_gene: -
v_gene: TRBV2
abundance: once
j_gene: TRBJ2-7
CDR3aa: CASSEAGSSYEQYF
CDR3nt: TGTGCCAGCAGTGAGGCCGGGAGCTCCTACGAGCAGTACTTC

d_gene: TRBD1
v_gene: TRBV2
abundance: -
j_gene: TRBJ1-2
CDR3aa: CASSTRDRDRYTF
CDR3nt: TGTGCCAGCAGTACCCGGGACAGGGATCGCTACACCTTC

d_gene: -
v_gene: TRBV19
abundance: -
j_gene: TRBJ2-3
CDR3aa: CASNGLSTDTQYF
CDR3nt: TGTGCCAGTAACGGACTGAGCACAGATACGCAGTATTTT

d_gene: -
v_gene: TRBV19
abundance: -
j_gene: TRBJ1-1
CDR3aa: CASSKSMNTEAFF
CDR3nt: TGTGCCAGTAGTAAATCTATGAACACTGAAGCTTTCTTT

d_gene: TRBD2
v_gene: TRBV7-9
abundance: -
j_gene: TRBJ2-1
CDR3aa: CASRLTLAGGPYNEQFF
CDR3nt: TGTGCCAGCAGGCTTACCTTAGCGGGAGGGCCTTACAATGAGCAGTTCTTC

d_gene: -
v_gene: TRBV7-2
abundance: few
j_gene: TRBJ1-1
CDR3aa: CASSSMGGTEAFF
CDR3nt: TGTGCCAGCAGCTCTATGGGAGGAACTGAAGCTTTCTTT

d_gene: TRBD1
v_gene: TRBV29-1
abundance: -
j_gene: TRBJ1-2
CDR3aa: CSVEAGGQNGYTF
CDR3nt: TGCAGCGTTGAGGCAGGGGGCCAAAATGGCTACACCTTC

d_gene: TRBD1
v_gene: TRBV3-1/TRBV3-2
abundance: -
j_gene: TRBJ1-2
CDR3aa: CASSQDSWAGGDGYTF
CDR3nt: TGTGCCAGCAGCCAAGATTCTTGGGCAGGGGGCGATGGCTACACCTTC

d_gene: TRBD2
v_gene: TRBV10-1
abundance: -
j_gene: TRBJ2-1
CDR3aa: CASSEPSGIGEQFF
CDR3nt: TGCGCCAGCAGTGAGCCTAGCGGGATCGGTGAGCAGTTCTTC